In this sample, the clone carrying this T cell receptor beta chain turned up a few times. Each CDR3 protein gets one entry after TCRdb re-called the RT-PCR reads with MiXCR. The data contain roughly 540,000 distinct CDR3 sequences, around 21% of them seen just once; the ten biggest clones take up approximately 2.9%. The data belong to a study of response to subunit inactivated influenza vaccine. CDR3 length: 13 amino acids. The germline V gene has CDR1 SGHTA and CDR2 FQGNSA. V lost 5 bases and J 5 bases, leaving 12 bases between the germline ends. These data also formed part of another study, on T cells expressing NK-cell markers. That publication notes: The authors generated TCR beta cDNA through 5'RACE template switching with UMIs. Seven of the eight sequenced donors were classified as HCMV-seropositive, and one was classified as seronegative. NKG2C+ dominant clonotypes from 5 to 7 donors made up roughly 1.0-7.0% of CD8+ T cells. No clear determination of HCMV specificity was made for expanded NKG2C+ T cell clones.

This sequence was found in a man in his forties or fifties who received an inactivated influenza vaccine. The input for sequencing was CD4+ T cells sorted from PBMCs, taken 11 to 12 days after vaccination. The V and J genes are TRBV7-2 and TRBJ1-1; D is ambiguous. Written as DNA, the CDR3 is TGTGCCAGCAGCGGGGTGGGAGGGACTGAAGCTTTCTTT. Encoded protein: CASSGVGGTEAFF.